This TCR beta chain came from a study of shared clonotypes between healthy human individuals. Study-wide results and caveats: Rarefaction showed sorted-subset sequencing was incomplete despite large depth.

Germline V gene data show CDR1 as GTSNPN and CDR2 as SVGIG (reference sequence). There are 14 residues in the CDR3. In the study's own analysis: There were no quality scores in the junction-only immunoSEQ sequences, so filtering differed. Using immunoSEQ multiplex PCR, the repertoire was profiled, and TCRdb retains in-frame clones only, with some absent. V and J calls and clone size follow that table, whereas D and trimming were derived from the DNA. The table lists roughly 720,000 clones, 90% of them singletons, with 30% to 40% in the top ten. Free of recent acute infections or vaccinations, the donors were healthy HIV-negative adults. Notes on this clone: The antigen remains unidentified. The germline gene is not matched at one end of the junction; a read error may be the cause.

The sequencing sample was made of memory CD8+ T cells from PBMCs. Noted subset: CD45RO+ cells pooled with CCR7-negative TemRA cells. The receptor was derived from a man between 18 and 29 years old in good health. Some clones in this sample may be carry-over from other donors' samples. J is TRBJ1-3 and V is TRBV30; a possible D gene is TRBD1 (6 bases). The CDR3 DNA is TGTGCCGGGAGGCTGGGACAACGGAGGAACACCATATATTTT. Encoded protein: CAGRLGQRRNTIYF.